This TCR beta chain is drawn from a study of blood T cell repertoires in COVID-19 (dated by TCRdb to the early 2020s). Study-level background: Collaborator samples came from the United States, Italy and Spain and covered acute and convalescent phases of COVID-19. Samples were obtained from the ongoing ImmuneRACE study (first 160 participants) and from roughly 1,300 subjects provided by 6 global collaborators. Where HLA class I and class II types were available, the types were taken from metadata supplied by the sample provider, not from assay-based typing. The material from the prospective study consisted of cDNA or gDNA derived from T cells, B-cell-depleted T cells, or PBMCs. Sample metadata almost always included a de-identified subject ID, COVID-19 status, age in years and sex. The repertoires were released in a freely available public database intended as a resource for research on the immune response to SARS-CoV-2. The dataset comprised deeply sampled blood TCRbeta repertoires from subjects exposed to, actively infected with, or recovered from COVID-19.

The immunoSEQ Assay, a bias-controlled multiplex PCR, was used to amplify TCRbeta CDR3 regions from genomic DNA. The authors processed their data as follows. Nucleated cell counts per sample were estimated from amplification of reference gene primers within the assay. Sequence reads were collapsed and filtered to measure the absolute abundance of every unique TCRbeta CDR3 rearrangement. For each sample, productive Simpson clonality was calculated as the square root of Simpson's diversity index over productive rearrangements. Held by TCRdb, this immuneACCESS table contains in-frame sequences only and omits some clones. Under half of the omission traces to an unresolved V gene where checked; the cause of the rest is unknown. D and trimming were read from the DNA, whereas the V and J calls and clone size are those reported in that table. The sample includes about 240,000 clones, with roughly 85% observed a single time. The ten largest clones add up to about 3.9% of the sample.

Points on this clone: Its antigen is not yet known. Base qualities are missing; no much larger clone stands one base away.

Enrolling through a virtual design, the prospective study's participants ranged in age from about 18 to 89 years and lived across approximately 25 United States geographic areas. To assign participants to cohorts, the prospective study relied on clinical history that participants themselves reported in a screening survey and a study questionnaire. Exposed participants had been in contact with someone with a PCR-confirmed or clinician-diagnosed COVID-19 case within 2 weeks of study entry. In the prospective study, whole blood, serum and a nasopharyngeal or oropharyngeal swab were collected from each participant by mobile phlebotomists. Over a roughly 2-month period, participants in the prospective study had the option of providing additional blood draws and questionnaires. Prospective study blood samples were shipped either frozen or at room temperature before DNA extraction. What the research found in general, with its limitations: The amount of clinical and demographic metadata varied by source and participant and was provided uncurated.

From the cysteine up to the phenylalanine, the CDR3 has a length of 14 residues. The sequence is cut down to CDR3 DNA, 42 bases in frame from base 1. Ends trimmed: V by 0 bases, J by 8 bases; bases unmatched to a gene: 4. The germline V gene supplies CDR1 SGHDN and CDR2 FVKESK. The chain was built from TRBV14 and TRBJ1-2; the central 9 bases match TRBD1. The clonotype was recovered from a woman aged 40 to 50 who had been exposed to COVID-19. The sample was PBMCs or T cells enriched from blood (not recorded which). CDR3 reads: CASSQEGTGFGYTF. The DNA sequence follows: TGTGCCAGCAGCCAAGAGGGGACAGGGTTCGGCTACACCTTC.